This passage covers 8 T cell receptor beta chains from one sample sequenced in a study of T cell responses to AZD1222 COVID-19 vaccine. The table came from immunoSEQ multiplex PCR; TCRdb's copy has only in-frame clones and leaves some out. Among more than 95,000 clones listed, over 75% were seen once. The material sequenced was peripheral blood, taken on day 0 of AZD1222 vaccination. The origin of the receptors is an adult in good health.

The gene calls are TRBV9 and TRBJ2-1, with D maybe TRBD2 (7 bases). The germline V gene has CDR1 SGDLS and CDR2 YYNGEE. V lost 0 bases to trimming and J lost 6 bases, with 22 bases between them. The CDR3 runs 18 residues. Written as DNA, the CDR3 is TGTGCCAGCAGCGTAGGCCCCCTTGGTGGGGGGGCGTTCAATGAGCAGTTCTTC. This gives the protein CASSVGPLGGGAFNEQFF.

The count of this clone is one. V usage is TRBV13 and J usage is TRBJ2-1, with 8 bases that match TRBD2. The J segment lost 3 bases and the V segment lost 4 bases, leaving 8 bases of the junction unmatched. The germline gives CDR1 PRHDT, CDR2 FYEKMQ (reference sequence). The CDR3 loop spans 16 amino acids. The chain's CDR3 is CASSSSGLVLYNEQFF. The CDR3 nucleotides read TGTGCCAGCAGCTCCTCGGGACTAGTCCTCTACAATGAGCAGTTCTTC.

The V call is TRBV9, the J call TRBJ2-2; D perhaps matches TRBD2 (5 bases). V was cut by 4 bases and J by 4 bases, with 20 bases left in between. Germline V CDR1 and CDR2: SGDLS, YYNGEE. The CDR3 runs 17 residues. This CDR3 reads CASSPAYRDLVTGELFF. CDR3 coding DNA: TGTGCCAGCAGCCCAGCCTACCGGGATCTGGTCACCGGGGAGCTGTTTTTT.

This clone came up a few times. This chain connects TRBV5-6 to TRBJ1-1; D perhaps matches TRBD1 (6 bases). The V and J ends lost 0 bases and 0 bases respectively, with 18 bases between them. The CDR3 runs 18 residues. Germline CDR1 reads SGHDT; CDR2 reads YYEEEE. The CDR3 protein is CASSLVLGQSRMNTEAFF. The CDR3 DNA follows: TGTGCCAGCAGCTTGGTCCTCGGACAGAGCCGTATGAACACTGAAGCTTTCTTT.

The chain joins TRBV5-6 to TRBJ2-3; unclear D gene. The V and J ends lost 4 bases and 2 bases respectively, with 5 bases between them. In germline, CDR1 is SGHDT, CDR2 YYEEEE. This CDR3 contains 12 residues. The CDR3 here is CASSLTTDTQYF. In DNA, the CDR3 is TGTGCCAGCAGCCTCACCACAGATACGCAGTATTTT.

The V gene is TRBV10-2, the J gene TRBJ2-3; unclear D gene. The CDR3 sequence is 14 residues long. Germline CDR1 reads WSHSY; CDR2 reads SAAADI. The V end lost 0 bases, the J end lost 6 bases, and 10 bases lay between the germline ends. CDR3 DNA sequence: TGCGCCAGCAGTGAGTCGTCTCTGTCGGATACGCAGTATTTT. Translated: CASSESSLSDTQYF.

The chain links TRBV6-2 or TRBV6-3 to TRBJ1-3; D is possibly TRBD1 (6 bases). The CDR3 length is 20 residues. Trimming cost V 2 bases and J 0 bases, with 23 bases left between them. Germline CDR1 and CDR2: MNHEY and SVGEGT. CDR3 in DNA: TGTGCCAGCAGTTACCGCGTCCGGTGGGGGCTTTCTTACTCTGGAAACACCATATATTTT. Its protein product is CASSYRVRWGLSYSGNTIYF.

The V call is TRBV29-1, the J call TRBJ1-1; D call uncertain. The CDR3 is 12 residues long. From germline, CDR1 is SQVTM and CDR2 ANQGSEA. V was clipped by 6 bases and J by 1 base, with 9 bases between them. The CDR3 region is CSVALGNTEAFF. The CDR3 nucleotides are TGCAGCGTGGCCTTGGGGAACACTGAAGCTTTCTTT.